This T cell receptor beta chain originates from a study of identical twins. V lost 5 bases, J lost 2 bases, and 11 bases stayed unmatched. Germline loops: CDR1 LGHDT, CDR2 YNNKEL (reference sequence). The CDR3 has 17 amino acids. The study, taken as a whole, reports: Within beta out-of-frame sequences, the excess sharing observed between twins was weaker.

This clonotype has a count of ten or more. The antigen is unknown. One entry per CDR3 protein results from TCRdb running MiXCR on the 5' RACE reads. This table has a few hundred thousand distinct CDR3 sequences, around 20% appearing once. The specimen sequenced was naive T cells sorted from blood. The genes are TRBV3-1 and TRBJ2-5, with 10 nucleotides matching TRBD2. The receptor comes from a man aged 45 to 65 in good health. CDR3 in DNA: TGTGCCAGCAGCACCCCCTCGGGACTAGCGAGACAAGAGACCCAGTACTTC. It encodes CASSTPSGLARQETQYF.